This paragraph reports one T cell receptor beta chain. Its antigen is not yet known. Per-nucleotide qualities are absent, and no much larger clonotype sits a single base away. This sample was taken from a study of T-cell memory formation after mild COVID-19 (dated by TCRdb to 2020 to 2022). In the study overall: TCR sequence clusters from the two donors were found to be largely donor specific. In two donors, T-cell clones that expanded and contracted after mild COVID-19 were followed by sequencing TCRalpha and TCRbeta repertoires longitudinally. The cohort comprised two young, previously healthy adult volunteers, one female and one male.

General study outcomes and caveats: Clones that contracted from day 15 to 85 showed balanced CD4/CD8 phenotypes, whereas a second wave of clones that expanded from day 15 to 37 leaned towards CD4+. The second-wave clones that peaked on day 37 were not confirmed to be SARS-CoV-2 specific. Some responding clones were found in pre-infection memory, which suggests that pre-existing cross-reactive memory T cells took part in the SARS-CoV-2 response. The study included only a couple of mild cases, and larger cohorts that include severe cases with pre-infection samples were judged to be necessary. Contracting CD4+ clones were found mainly in CM and EM memory subsets, while CD8+ clones were enriched in EMRA.

The CDR3 holds 17 amino acids from the cysteine to the phenylalanine. Only CDR3 DNA is held: 51 bases, read in frame from base 1. V loses 0 bases at its end and J loses 0 bases; junction bases beyond the gene matches: 7. Based on the germline V gene (reference sequence), the CDR1 and CDR2 sequences are DFQATT and SNEGSKA. Ficoll-Paque density gradient centrifugation was the method used to isolate PBMCs. TCRdb lists the instrument as Illumina NovaSeq 6000. cDNA libraries for TCRalpha and TCRbeta were prepared by 5'RACE using constant-segment primers, with sample barcodes and unique molecular identifiers added. RNA was extracted from every sample with Trizol reagent. Amplification of the libraries took two PCR steps, and the second step added a second sample barcode plus Illumina TruSeq adapters. The libraries were sequenced on an Illumina NovaSeq using 2 x 150 bp paired-end reads. In the authors' own workflow: With migec v1.2.7, reads were demultiplexed and then collapsed into UMI-guided consensus sequences. Using mixcr v2.1.11, the UMI consensuses were aligned to TRA and TRB V and J templates and assembled into clonotypes. A clonotype was counted as expanded or contracted only if both edgeR and NoisET called the change significant, with noise models trained on biological replicates. For edgeR calls, the thresholds were a false discovery rate-adjusted p below 0.01 and a log2 fold-change of 1. PCA with hierarchical clustering of max-normalized trajectories of the 1000 most abundant clonotypes was used as exploratory dynamics analysis. Separately sequenced CD4+ and CD8+ repertoires were used to assign a CD4 or CD8 phenotype to each responding clone. TCRdb reprocessed the public reads (quality trimming at Q25 with fastp, clone calling with MiXCR) and kept in-frame beta chains. Every entry covers one CDR3 protein and lists the most common genes and DNA from its rows. The V and J calls reflect TCRdb's pipeline rather than the authors' work. The sample table holds hundreds of thousands of distinct CDR3 sequences, of which around 16% were seen once. Clones ranked in the top ten supply around 8.1% of the sample.

Rearrangement joined TRBV20-1 to TRBJ1-5, with 8 middle bases fitting TRBD1. This TCR came from an adult woman who had mild COVID-19 (a few samples of this study predate the infection). The sample titles of this study are shuffled in the database, so cell type and time point are left out; the donor was told from shared clones. Sequenced material: PBMCs or a T cell subset sorted from them (not recorded which). The CDR3 protein sequence reads: CSARDRDRTYSNQPQHF. The DNA reads as follows: TGCAGTGCTAGAGATCGGGACAGGACATATAGCAATCAGCCCCAGCATTTT.